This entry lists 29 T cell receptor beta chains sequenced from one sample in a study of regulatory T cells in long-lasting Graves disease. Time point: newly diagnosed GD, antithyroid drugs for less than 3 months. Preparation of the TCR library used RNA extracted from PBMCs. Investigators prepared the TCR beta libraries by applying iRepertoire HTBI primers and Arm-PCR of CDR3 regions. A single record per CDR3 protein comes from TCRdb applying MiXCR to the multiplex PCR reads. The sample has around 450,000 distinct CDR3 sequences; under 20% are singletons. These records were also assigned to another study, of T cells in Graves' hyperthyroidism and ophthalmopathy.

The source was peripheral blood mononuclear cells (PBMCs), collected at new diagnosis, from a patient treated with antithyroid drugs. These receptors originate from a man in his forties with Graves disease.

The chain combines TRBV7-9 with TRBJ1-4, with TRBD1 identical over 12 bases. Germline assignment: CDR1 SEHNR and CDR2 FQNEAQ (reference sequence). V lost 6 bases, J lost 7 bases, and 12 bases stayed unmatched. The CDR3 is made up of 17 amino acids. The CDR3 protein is CASSPGQGAVLGEKLFF. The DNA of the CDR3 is TGTGCCAGCAGTCCGGGACAGGGGGCCGTCTTAGGTGAAAAACTGTTTTTT.

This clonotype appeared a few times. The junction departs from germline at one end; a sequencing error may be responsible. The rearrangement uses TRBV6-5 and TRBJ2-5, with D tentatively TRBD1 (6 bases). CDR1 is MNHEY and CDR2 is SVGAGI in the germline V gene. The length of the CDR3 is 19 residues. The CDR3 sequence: CAGSYSVLGEPGVEETQYF. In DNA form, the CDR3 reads TGTGCCGGCAGTTACTCGGTTTTGGGTGAACCAGGGGTAGAAGAGACCCAGTACTTC.

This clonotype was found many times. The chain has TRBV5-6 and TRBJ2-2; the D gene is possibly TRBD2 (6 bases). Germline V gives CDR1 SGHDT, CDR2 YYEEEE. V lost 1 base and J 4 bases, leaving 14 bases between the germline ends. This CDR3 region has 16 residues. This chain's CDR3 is CASSLSGRRRTGELFF. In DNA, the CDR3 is TGTGCCAGCAGCTTGTCGGGGAGGAGGCGCACCGGGGAGCTGTTTTTT.

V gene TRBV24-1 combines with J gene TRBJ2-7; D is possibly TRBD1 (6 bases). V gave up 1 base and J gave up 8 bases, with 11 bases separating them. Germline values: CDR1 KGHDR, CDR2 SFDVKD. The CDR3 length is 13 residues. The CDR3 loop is CATSDFDRRKQYF. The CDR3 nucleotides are TGTGCCACCAGTGATTTCGACAGGCGTAAGCAGTACTTC.

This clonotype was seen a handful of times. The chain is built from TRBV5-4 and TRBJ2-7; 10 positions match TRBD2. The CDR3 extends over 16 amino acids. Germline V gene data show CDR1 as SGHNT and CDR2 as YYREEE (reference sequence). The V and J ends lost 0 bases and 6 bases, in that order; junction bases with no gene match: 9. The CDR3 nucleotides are TGTGCCAGCAGCTTGGATCTAGCGGGAGAGCCGGGCGAGCAGTACTTC. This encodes CASSLDLAGEPGEQYF.

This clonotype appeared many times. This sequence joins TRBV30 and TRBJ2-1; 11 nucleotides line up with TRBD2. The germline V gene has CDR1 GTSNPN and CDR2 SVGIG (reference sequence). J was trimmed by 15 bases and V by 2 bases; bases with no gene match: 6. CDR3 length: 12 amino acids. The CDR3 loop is CAWSPRTSGRFF. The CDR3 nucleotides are TGTGCCTGGAGTCCCAGGACTAGCGGGCGGTTCTTC.

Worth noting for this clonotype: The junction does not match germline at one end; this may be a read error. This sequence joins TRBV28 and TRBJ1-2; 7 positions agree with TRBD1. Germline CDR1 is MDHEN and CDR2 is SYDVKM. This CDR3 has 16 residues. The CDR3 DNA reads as TGTGCCAGCAGAGGTGCCGGGACAGCATCGTTCTATAGCTACACCTTC. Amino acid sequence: CASRGAGTASFYSYTF.

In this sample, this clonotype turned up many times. The CDR3 here is CSAEGGSGTSSYNEQFF. The DNA of the CDR3 is TGCAGTGCTGAGGGGGGCTCCGGGACTAGCTCCTACAATGAGCAGTTCTTC. The chain uses TRBV20-1 and TRBJ2-1; 8 bases are a match to TRBD2. The CDR3 contains 17 residues. CDR1 is DFQATT and CDR2 is SNEGSKA in the germline V gene (reference sequence). V dropped 5 bases and J dropped 0; count of bases not matched to a gene: 12.

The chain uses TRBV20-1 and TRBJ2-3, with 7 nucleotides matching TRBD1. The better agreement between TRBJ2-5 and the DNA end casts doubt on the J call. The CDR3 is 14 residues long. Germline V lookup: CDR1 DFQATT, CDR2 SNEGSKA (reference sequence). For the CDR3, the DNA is TGCAGTGCTAGAGACCGGGACAGAGAAGGGACCCAGTACTTC. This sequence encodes CSARDRDREGTQYF.

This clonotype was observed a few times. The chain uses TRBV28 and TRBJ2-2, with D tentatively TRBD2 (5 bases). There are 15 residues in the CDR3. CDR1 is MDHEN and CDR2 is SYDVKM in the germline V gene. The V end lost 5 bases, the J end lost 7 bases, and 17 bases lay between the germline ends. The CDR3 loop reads CASSERRSIYGELFF. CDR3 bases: TGTGCCAGCAGTGAGCGGAGGTCCATATACGGGGAGCTGTTTTTT.

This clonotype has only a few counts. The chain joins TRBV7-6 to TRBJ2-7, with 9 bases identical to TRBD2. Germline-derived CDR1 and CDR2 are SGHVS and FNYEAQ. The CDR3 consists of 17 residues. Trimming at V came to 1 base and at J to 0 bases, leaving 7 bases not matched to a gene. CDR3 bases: TGTGCCAGCAGCTTAGTCTCTGGACTAGCGAACTCCTACGAGCAGTACTTC. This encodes CASSLVSGLANSYEQYF.

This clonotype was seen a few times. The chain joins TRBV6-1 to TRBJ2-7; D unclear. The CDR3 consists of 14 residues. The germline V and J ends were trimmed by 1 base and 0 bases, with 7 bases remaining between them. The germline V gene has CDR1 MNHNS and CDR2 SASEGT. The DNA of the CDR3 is TGTGCCAGCAGTGAAGGGTGGGGCTCCTACGAGCAGTACTTC. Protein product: CASSEGWGSYEQYF.

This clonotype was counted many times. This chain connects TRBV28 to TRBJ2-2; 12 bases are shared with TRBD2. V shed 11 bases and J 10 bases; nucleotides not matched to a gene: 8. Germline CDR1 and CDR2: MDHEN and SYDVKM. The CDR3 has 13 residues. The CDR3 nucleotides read TGTGCCGGTCGGACTAGCGGGGTCGTGGAGCTGTTTTTT. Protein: CAGRTSGVVELFF.

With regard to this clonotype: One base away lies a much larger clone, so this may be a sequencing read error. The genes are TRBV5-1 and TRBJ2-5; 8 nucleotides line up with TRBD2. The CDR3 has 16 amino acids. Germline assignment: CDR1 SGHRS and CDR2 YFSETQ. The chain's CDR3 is CASSTTSEANQGTQYF. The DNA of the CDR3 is TGCGCCAGCAGCACGACTAGCGAGGCGAACCAAGGGACCCAGTACTTC.

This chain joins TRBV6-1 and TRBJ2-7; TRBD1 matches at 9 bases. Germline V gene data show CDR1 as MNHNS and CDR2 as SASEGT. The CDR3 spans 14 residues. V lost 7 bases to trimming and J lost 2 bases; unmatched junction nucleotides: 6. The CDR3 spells CASKPGQGTYEQYF. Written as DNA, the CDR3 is TGTGCCAGCAAGCCGGGACAGGGAACCTACGAGCAGTACTTC.

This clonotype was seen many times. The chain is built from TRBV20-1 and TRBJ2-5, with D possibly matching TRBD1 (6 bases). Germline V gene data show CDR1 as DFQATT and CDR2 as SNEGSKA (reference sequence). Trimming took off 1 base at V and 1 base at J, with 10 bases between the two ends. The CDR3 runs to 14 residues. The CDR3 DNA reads TGCAGTGCTAGAGGTGGGGACACCCAAGAGACCCAGTACTTC. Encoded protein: CSARGGDTQETQYF.

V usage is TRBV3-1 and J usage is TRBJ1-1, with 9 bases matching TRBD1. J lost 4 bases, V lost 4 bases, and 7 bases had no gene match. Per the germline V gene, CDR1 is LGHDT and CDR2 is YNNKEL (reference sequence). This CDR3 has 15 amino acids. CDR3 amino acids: CASSPGQGMSTEAFF. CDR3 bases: TGTGCCAGCAGCCCGGGACAGGGCATGAGCACTGAAGCTTTCTTT.

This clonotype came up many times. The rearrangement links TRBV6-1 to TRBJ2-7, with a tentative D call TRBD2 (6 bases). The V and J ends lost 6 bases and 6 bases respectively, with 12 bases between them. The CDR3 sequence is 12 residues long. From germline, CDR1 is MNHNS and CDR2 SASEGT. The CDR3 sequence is CASSSHGSEQYF. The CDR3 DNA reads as TGTGCCAGCAGCTCCCACGGGAGCGAGCAGTACTTC.

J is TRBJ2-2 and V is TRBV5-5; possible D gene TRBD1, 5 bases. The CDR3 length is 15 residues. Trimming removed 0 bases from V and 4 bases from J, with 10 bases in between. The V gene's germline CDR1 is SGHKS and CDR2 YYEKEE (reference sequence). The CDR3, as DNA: TGTGCCAGCAGCTTGGCCCAGGGCGGCACCGGGGAGCTGTTTTTT. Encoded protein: CASSLAQGGTGELFF.

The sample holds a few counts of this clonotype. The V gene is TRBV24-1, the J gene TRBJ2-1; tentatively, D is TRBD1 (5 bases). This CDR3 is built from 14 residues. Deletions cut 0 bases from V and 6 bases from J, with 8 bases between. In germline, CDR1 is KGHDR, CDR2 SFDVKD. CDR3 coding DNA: TGTGCCACCAGTGATTTGCCTACAGGCAATGAGCAGTTCTTC. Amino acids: CATSDLPTGNEQFF.

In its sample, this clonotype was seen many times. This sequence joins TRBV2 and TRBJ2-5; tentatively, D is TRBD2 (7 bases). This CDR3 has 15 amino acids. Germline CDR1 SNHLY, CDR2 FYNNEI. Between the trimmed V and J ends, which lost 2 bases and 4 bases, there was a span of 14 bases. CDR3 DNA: TGTGCCAGCAGTGAACGATGGGGGGGCAGAGAGACCCAGTACTTC. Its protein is CASSERWGGRETQYF.

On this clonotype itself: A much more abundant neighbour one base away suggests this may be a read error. CDR3 region: CAGTPGTSGRAYNEQFF. CDR3 in DNA: TGTGCCGGCACTCCAGGGACTAGCGGGAGGGCCTACAATGAGCAGTTCTTC. The chain combines TRBV6-2 or TRBV6-3 with TRBJ2-1; 16 bases agree with TRBD2. The CDR3 sequence is 17 residues long. J lost 2 bases, V lost 11 bases, and 9 bases had no gene match. Germline CDR1 reads MNHEY; CDR2 reads SVGEGT.

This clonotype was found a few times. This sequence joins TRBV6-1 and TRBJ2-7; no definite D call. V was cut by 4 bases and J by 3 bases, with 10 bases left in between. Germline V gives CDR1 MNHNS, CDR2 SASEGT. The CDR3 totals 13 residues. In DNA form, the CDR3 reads TGTGCCAGCAGTGCCTCCGGGTTCTACGAGCAGTACTTC. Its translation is CASSASGFYEQYF.

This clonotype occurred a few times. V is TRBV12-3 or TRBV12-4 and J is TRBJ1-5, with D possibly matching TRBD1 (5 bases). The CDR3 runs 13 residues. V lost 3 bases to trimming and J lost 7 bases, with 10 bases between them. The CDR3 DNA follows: TGTGCCAGCAGTTTGGGGAACAGGCAGCCCCAGCATTTT. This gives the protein CASSLGNRQPQHF.

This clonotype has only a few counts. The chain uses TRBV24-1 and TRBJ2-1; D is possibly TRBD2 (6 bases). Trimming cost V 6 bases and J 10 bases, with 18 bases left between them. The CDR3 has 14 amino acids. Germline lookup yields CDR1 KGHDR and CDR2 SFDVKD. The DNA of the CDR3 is TGTGCCACCAGTCACCGGGCGAGGCGGGGCGAGCAGTTCTTC. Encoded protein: CATSHRARRGEQFF.

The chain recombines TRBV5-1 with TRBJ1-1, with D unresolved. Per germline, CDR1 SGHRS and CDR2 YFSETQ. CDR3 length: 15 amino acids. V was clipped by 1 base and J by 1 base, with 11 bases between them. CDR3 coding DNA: TGCGCCAGCAGCTTGAAGGCCACCCGGAACACTGAAGCTTTCTTT. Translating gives CASSLKATRNTEAFF.

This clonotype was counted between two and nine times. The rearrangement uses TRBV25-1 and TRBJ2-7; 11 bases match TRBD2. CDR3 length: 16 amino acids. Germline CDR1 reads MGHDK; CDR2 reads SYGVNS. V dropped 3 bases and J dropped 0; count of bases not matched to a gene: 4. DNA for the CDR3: TGTGCCAGCAGTGAGGTACTAGCGGGAGCCTCCTACGAGCAGTACTTC. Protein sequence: CASSEVLAGASYEQYF.

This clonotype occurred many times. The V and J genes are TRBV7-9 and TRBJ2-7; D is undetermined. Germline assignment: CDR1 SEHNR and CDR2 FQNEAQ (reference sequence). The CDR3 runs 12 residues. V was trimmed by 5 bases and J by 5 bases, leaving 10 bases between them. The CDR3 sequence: CASSPEKNEQYF. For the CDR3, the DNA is TGTGCCAGCAGCCCCGAGAAGAACGAGCAGTACTTC. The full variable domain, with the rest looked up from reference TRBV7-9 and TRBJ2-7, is DTGVSQNPRHKITKRGQNVTFRCDPISEHNRLYWYRQTLGQGPEFLTYFQNEAQLEKSRLLSDRFSAERPKGSFSTLEIQRTEQGDSAMYLCASSPEKNEQYFGPGTRLTVT.

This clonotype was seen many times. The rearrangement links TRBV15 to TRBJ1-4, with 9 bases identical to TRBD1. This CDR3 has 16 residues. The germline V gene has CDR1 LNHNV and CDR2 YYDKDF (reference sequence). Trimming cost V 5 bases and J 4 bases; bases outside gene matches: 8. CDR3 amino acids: CATSGGTGYLNEKLFF. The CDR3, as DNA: TGTGCCACCAGCGGAGGGACAGGGTACCTTAATGAAAAACTGTTTTTT.